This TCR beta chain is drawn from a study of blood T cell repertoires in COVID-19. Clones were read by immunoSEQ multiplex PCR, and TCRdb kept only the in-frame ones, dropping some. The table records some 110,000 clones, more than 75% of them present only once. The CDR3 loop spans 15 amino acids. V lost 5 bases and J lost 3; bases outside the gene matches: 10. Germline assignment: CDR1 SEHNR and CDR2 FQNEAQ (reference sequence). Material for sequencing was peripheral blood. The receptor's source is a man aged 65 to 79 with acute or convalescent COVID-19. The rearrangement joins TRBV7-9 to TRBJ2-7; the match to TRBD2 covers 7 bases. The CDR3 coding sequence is TGTGCCAGCAGCCCGCAGCGGGGCCAATACTACGAGCAGTACTTC. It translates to CASSPQRGQYYEQYF.